A single sample is the source of the 32 T cell receptor beta chains below, sequenced in a study of early stage breast cancer tumors. Sequencing used immunoSEQ multiplex PCR; TCRdb keeps in-frame clones, though not all of them. Of fewer than 30,000 clones in the sample, approximately 54% were seen once. Source material: breast tumor tissue. Receptors were obtained from a person in their fifties or sixties with breast cancer.

The chain links TRBV27 to TRBJ1-6, with no clear D. Trimming stripped 0 bases from V and 5 bases from J, with 11 bases between. CDR1 is MNHEY and CDR2 is SMNVEV in the germline V gene (reference sequence). This CDR3 is 16 amino acids long. The CDR3 bases are TGTGCCAGCAGTTTATCGGGCACAAGAGATAATTCACCCCTCCACTTT. Its translation: CASSLSGTRDNSPLHF.

The genes are TRBV7-9 and TRBJ2-1, with unresolved D. The germline CDR1 and CDR2 sequences are SEHNR and FQNEAQ (reference sequence). Trimming left V 7 bases short and J 6 bases short, with 25 bases between. The CDR3 covers 17 residues. The CDR3 sequence: CASMKSVRGLVSNEQFF. Here the CDR3 DNA reads TGTGCCAGCATGAAGAGCGTGCGCGGCCTAGTAAGCAATGAGCAGTTCTTC.

The rearrangement joins TRBV6-6 to TRBJ2-5; 8 positions match TRBD2. From germline, CDR1 is MNHNY and CDR2 SVGAGI (reference sequence). The CDR3 has 16 amino acids. After removal of 4 bases from V and 5 bases from J, the junction contained 12 bases not matched to a gene. CDR3 amino acids: CASSSALLAGGETQYF. The CDR3 DNA is TGTGCCAGCAGTTCAGCGCTTCTAGCGGGTGGGGAGACCCAGTACTTC.

The chain carries TRBV9 and TRBJ2-1; unclear D gene. Trimming cost V 0 bases and J 4 bases, with 14 bases left between them. Germline values: CDR1 SGDLS, CDR2 YYNGEE. This CDR3 has 16 residues. CDR3 nucleotide sequence: TGTGCCAGCAGCGTAGGGTCCCTAGAGCTATACAATGAGCAGTTCTTC. As protein: CASSVGSLELYNEQFF.

The chain carries TRBV30 and TRBJ1-2; TRBD1 aligns across 8 bases. This CDR3 region has 17 residues. With 2 bases clipped from V and 2 bases from J, the junction kept 13 bases outside the gene matches. Germline-derived CDR1 and CDR2 are GTSNPN and SVGIG (reference sequence). The CDR3 bases are TGTGCCTGGAGTTCCCCGTGGACAGGGAGGGAGAACTATGGCTACACCTTC. Residues: CAWSSPWTGRENYGYTF.

The CDR3 nucleotides are TGTGCCAGCAGCGCCGGGACTGTCGGAAACACCATATATTTT. The encoded protein is CASSAGTVGNTIYF. The gene calls are TRBV9 and TRBJ1-3; D may be TRBD1 (5 bases). The CDR3 totals 14 residues. V gave up 3 bases and J gave up 4 bases, with 11 bases separating them. Germline V CDR1 and CDR2: SGDLS, YYNGEE.

The chain employs TRBV10-3 and TRBJ2-1; D unresolved. CDR1 ENHRY and CDR2 SYGVKD come from the germline V gene. The CDR3 sequence is 13 residues long. V lost 2 bases to trimming and J lost 3 bases, with 5 bases between them. CDR3 region: CAISEGYYNEQFF. The CDR3 DNA reads as TGTGCCATCAGTGAGGGCTACTACAATGAGCAGTTCTTC.

The chain uses TRBV5-1 and TRBJ2-6; a weak D match, TRBD2 (6 bases). Germline V gene data show CDR1 as SGHRS and CDR2 as YFSETQ. The CDR3 covers 16 residues. Deletions cut 4 bases from V and 0 bases from J, with 11 bases between. The CDR3 here is CASSHGSVSGANVLTF. In nucleotides, the CDR3 is TGCGCCAGCAGCCACGGGAGCGTCTCTGGGGCCAACGTCCTGACTTTC.

The rearrangement links TRBV4-3 to TRBJ2-3; 8 bases are shared with TRBD2. Germline loops: CDR1 LGHNA, CDR2 YSLEER. V was pared by 3 bases and J by 2 bases, with 7 bases of the junction left unmatched. The CDR3 is 16 residues long. The CDR3 DNA follows: TGCGCCAGCAGCCAGGGAGTAGCGGGAAACACAGATACGCAGTATTTT. It is translated as CASSQGVAGNTDTQYF.

V and J are TRBV27 and TRBJ2-5, with TRBD2 matching 9 bases. V was clipped by 2 bases and J by 2 bases; unmatched bases: 6. Germline V CDR1 and CDR2: MNHEY, SMNVEV (reference sequence). This CDR3 is 16 amino acids long. CDR3 loop: CASSLEWTSAQETQYF. Written as DNA, the CDR3 is TGTGCCAGCAGTTTAGAATGGACTAGCGCGCAAGAGACCCAGTACTTC.

The rearrangement uses TRBV6-1 and TRBJ2-3; 9 positions agree with TRBD1. This CDR3 contains 14 residues. J was trimmed by 1 base and V by 6 bases; bases with no gene match: 2. The germline V gene encodes CDR1 MNHNS and CDR2 SASEGT. CDR3 protein: CASRWTGGTDTQYF. CDR3 DNA: TGTGCCAGCAGATGGACAGGGGGCACAGATACGCAGTATTTT.

This clone was counted only a few times. This chain connects TRBV5-8 to TRBJ2-3; TRBD1 aligns across 10 bases. Germline-derived CDR1 and CDR2 are SGHTS and YDEGEE. CDR3 length equals 13 residues. The junction had 0 bases not matched to a gene; V was cut back by 3 bases and J by 5 bases. CDR3 sequence (DNA): TGTGCCAGCAGCTGGGACAGGGGAGATACGCAGTATTTT. This codes for CASSWDRGDTQYF.

This chain links TRBV30 with TRBJ1-1; TRBD1 matches 7 bases. The length of the CDR3 is 14 residues. J gave up 4 bases and V 2 bases, and 7 bases lay outside the gene matches. CDR1 and CDR2 (germline): GTSNPN, SVGIG (reference sequence). In DNA, the CDR3 is TGTGCCTGGAGTCGAGAGACAGGGCGCACTGAAGCTTTCTTT. Encoded protein: CAWSRETGRTEAFF.

This CDR3 reads CASSLDFTGELFF. The DNA of the CDR3 is TGCGCCAGCAGCTTGGATTTCACCGGGGAGCTGTTTTTT. The chain links TRBV5-1 to TRBJ2-2; D remains unclear. Germline V gene data show CDR1 as SGHRS and CDR2 as YFSETQ. With 0 bases removed from V and 4 bases from J, the gap between germline ends came to 4 bases. The CDR3 length is 13 residues.

This chain uses TRBV5-1 with TRBJ2-7; D remains unclear. V lost 4 bases, J lost 2 bases, and 13 bases lay in between. Germline-derived CDR1 and CDR2 are SGHRS and YFSETQ. The CDR3 runs to 14 residues. For the CDR3, the DNA is TGCGCCAGCAGCCGCCAGACCTCAGCCTACGAGCAGTACTTC. Amino acids: CASSRQTSAYEQYF.

The rearrangement joins TRBV2 to TRBJ2-1; 7 bases line up with TRBD2. This CDR3 has 15 amino acids. J was trimmed by 0 bases and V by 8 bases; bases with no gene match: 7. Germline V gene data show CDR1 as SNHLY and CDR2 as FYNNEI. CDR3 in amino acids: CASRTTSSSYNEQFF. For the CDR3, the DNA is TGTGCCAGCCGCACGACTAGCAGCTCCTACAATGAGCAGTTCTTC.

This clone was observed a handful of times. The chain couples TRBV30 to TRBJ2-1; D is perhaps TRBD1 (6 bases). V shed 1 base and J shed 6 bases, with 10 bases lying between them. Germline lookup yields CDR1 GTSNPN and CDR2 SVGIG (reference sequence). CDR3 size: 13 residues. The DNA of the CDR3 is TGTGCCTGGAGTGGCCAGACAGGCAATGAGCAGTTCTTC. It translates to CAWSGQTGNEQFF.

The V call is TRBV18, the J call TRBJ2-5, with 9 positions matching TRBD2. The CDR3 has 13 amino acids. Germline V CDR1 and CDR2: KGHSH, LQKENI. The trim removed 3 bases at V and 5 bases at J, leaving 1 base unmatched. CDR3 sequence reads: CASSPLAGETQYF. CDR3 in DNA: TGTGCCAGCTCACCTCTAGCGGGGGAGACCCAGTACTTC. Based on the CDR3 plus reference TRBV18 and TRBJ2-5, the full variable domain is NAGVMQNPRHLVRRRGQEARLRCSPMKGHSHVYWYRQLPEEGLKFMVYLQKENIIDESGMPKERFSAEFPKEGPSILRIQQVVRGDSAAYFCASSPLAGETQYFGPGTRLLVL.

The V call is TRBV21-1, the J call TRBJ2-5. TRBV21-1 is labeled a pseudogene. The CDR3 has 15 amino acids. The CDR3 here is CASSPSRNKKETQYF. The CDR3 bases are TGTGCCAGCAGCCCCAGCCGGAACAAAAAGGAGACCCAGTACTTC.

This clone was observed a single time. The rearrangement links TRBV5-1 to TRBJ1-4, with 9 positions matching TRBD1. CDR1 and CDR2 from the germline V gene are SGHRS and YFSETQ. V lost 4 bases and J lost 7; bases outside the gene matches: 8. The CDR3 has 15 amino acids. CDR3 amino acids: CASSTGQGTLEKLFF. The CDR3 nucleotides read TGCGCCAGCAGCACCGGACAGGGGACTCTTGAAAAACTGTTTTTT.

This clone showed up just a few times. The chain uses TRBV4-2 and TRBJ2-7; D unclear. This CDR3 is built from 15 residues. Germline CDR1 and CDR2: LGHNA and YNFKEQ. Trimming stripped 5 bases from V and 0 bases from J, with 14 bases between. The CDR3 DNA sequence: TGTGCCAGCAGCGAGAGGCGAGTATCCTCCTACGAGCAGTACTTC. This encodes CASSERRVSSYEQYF.

The CDR3 loop reads CAISERNIQYF. The CDR3 nucleotides read TGTGCCATCAGTGAGCGAAACATTCAGTACTTC. The chain carries TRBV10-3 and TRBJ2-4; no firm D call. V lost 2 bases and J lost 6, with 2 bases in between. Germline V gene lookup returns CDR1 ENHRY and CDR2 SYGVKD. The CDR3 consists of 11 residues.

The V call is TRBV5-1, the J call TRBJ2-5; 10 bases are shared with TRBD2. V lost 2 bases, J lost 4 bases, and 2 bases stayed unmatched. The germline V gene has CDR1 SGHRS and CDR2 YFSETQ. The CDR3 has 14 residues. The CDR3 loop reads CASSFASGRETQYF. The CDR3 bases are TGCGCCAGCAGCTTTGCTAGCGGGAGAGAGACCCAGTACTTC.

The chain joins TRBV15 to TRBJ1-5, with D unclear. CDR1 is LNHNV, CDR2 YYDKDF, per germline (reference sequence). V lost 0 bases and J lost 1, with 10 bases in between. This CDR3 contains 16 residues. The CDR3 sequence is CATSRDQGLSNQPQHF. As DNA, the CDR3 is TGTGCCACCAGCAGAGATCAAGGGCTGAGCAATCAGCCCCAGCATTTT.

The V call is TRBV30, the J call TRBJ2-2; 7 bases match TRBD1. The V and J ends lost 0 bases and 4 bases, in that order; junction bases with no gene match: 8. The V gene's germline CDR1 is GTSNPN and CDR2 SVGIG (reference sequence). CDR3 length: 16 amino acids. DNA for the CDR3: TGTGCCTGGAGTGTAGGGGCAGGGGGAGCCACCGGGGAGCTGTTTTTT. It specifies CAWSVGAGGATGELFF. Filled out from reference TRBV30 and TRBJ2-2, the complete variable domain reads SQTIHQWPATLVQPVGSPLSLECTVEGTSNPNLYWYRQAAGRGLQLLFYSVGIGQISSEVPQNLSASRPQDRQFILSSKKLLLSDSGFYLCAWSVGAGGATGELFFGEGSRLTVL.

The genes are TRBV5-6 and TRBJ2-6; D gene unclear. The CDR3 runs 16 residues. The V and J ends lost 3 bases and 0 bases respectively, with 10 bases between them. CDR1 and CDR2 from the germline V gene are SGHDT and YYEEEE. The CDR3 loop is CASSSGGLSGANVLTF. In DNA, the CDR3 is TGTGCCAGCAGCTCTGGTGGGCTCTCTGGGGCCAACGTCCTGACTTTC.

The J gene is TRBJ1-5, the V gene TRBV5-5, with 7 nucleotides matching TRBD1. This CDR3 comprises 15 residues. V shed 2 bases, J shed 0 bases, and the junction held 2 bases outside the gene matches. The germline V gene has CDR1 SGHKS and CDR2 YYEKEE (reference sequence). DNA for the CDR3: TGTGCCAGCAGCTTACAGGGGTTTAGCAATCAGCCCCAGCATTTT. Its protein product is CASSLQGFSNQPQHF.

This clone has a single count. The rearrangement joins TRBV11-2 to TRBJ1-1; D call uncertain. The germline V gene encodes CDR1 SGHAT and CDR2 FQNNGV. The CDR3 has 17 amino acids. V was pared by 4 bases and J by 0 bases, with 18 bases between. Here the CDR3 reads CASSSPPGRPMNTEAFF. The CDR3 bases are TGTGCCAGCAGCTCACCCCCGGGCAGACCCATGAACACTGAAGCTTTCTTT.

DNA for the CDR3: TGTGCCACCAGCAGTGGCTTCGGTTCTCGGAGGGGCAATGAGCAGTTCTTC. Protein product: CATSSGFGSRRGNEQFF. The chain combines TRBV28 with TRBJ2-1; maybe TRBD2 (6 bases). Germline V gene sequence: CDR1 MDHEN, CDR2 SYDVKM. This CDR3 is 17 amino acids long. Trimming took off 10 bases at V and 6 bases at J, with 28 bases between the two ends.

The chain joins TRBV4-3 to TRBJ2-1, with TRBD2 identical over 7 bases. CDR3 length: 17 residues. Germline V gives CDR1 LGHNA, CDR2 YSLEER. The V segment lost 0 bases and the J segment 4 bases; nucleotides outside the gene matches: 9. The CDR3 nucleotides are TGCGCCAGCAGCCAAGAATTCGCTAGCGGACGTTACAATGAGCAGTTCTTC. It codes for CASSQEFASGRYNEQFF.

This chain links TRBV5-1 with TRBJ1-1; D is undetermined. The CDR3 is made up of 14 amino acids. CDR1 and CDR2 from the germline V gene are SGHRS and YFSETQ. Trimming cost V 4 bases and J 0 bases, with 10 bases left between them. The CDR3 nucleotides read TGCGCCAGCAGCCCCGAGGCGTTGAACACTGAAGCTTTCTTT. Translation: CASSPEALNTEAFF.

The genes are TRBV9 and TRBJ2-2, with D maybe TRBD2 (7 bases). CDR3 size: 17 residues. The germline gives CDR1 SGDLS, CDR2 YYNGEE. The V and J ends lost 4 bases and 7 bases respectively, with 23 bases between them. DNA for the CDR3: TGTGCCAGCAGCACCAGCGTAAGGGGGGGATCGGACGGGGAGCTGTTTTTT. Amino acid sequence: CASSTSVRGGSDGELFF.